The 21 T cell receptor beta chains reported below all come from one sample, sequenced in a study of T cells after yellow fever vaccination. Each CDR3 protein is one row after TCRdb ran MiXCR on the 5' RACE reads. Of about 45,000 distinct CDR3 sequences listed, around 6.8% were seen once; the top ten hold under 11%. This sample comprised PBMCs, either bulk or a sorted T-cell subset (CD4+, CD8+, memory, or dextramer-sorted; not recorded which), obtained 45 days after the yellow fever booster vaccination. The receptors derive from a man aged 30 to 39 who received the YFV17D yellow fever vaccine.

This clonotype appeared many times. This sequence joins TRBV10-2 and TRBJ1-1; D unresolved. CDR3 length: 12 residues. The germline V and J ends were trimmed by 8 bases and 1 base, with 8 bases remaining between them. Germline values: CDR1 WSHSY, CDR2 SAAADI. The CDR3 sequence: CASSSRNTEAFF. The CDR3 DNA is TGCGCCAGCTCCTCTCGGAACACTGAAGCTTTCTTT.

This clonotype was detected a few times. V gene TRBV3-1 combines with J gene TRBJ2-6, with a tentative D call TRBD1 (5 bases). Germline CDR1 and CDR2: LGHDT and YNNKEL (reference sequence). There are 16 residues in the CDR3. V gave up 2 bases and J gave up 2 bases, with 10 bases separating them. The CDR3 coding sequence is TGTGCCAGCAGCCAAAGGGGCGGAGCTGGGGCCAACGTCCTGACTTTC. It codes for CASSQRGGAGANVLTF.

This clonotype was observed a few times. V and J are TRBV30 and TRBJ2-5, with D perhaps given as TRBD1 or TRBD2 (7 bases each). Per germline, CDR1 GTSNPN and CDR2 SVGIG (reference sequence). The CDR3 length is 16 residues. Trimming took 3 bases from V and 0 from J, leaving 17 bases between them. CDR3 protein: CAWSSGGRGYQETQYF. As DNA, the CDR3 is TGTGCCTGGAGCTCGGGAGGCAGGGGGTACCAAGAGACCCAGTACTTC.

This clonotype was counted between two and nine times. The rearrangement links TRBV7-8 to TRBJ2-7, with 10 bases fitting TRBD2. The germline CDR1 and CDR2 sequences are SGHVS and FQNEAQ. The CDR3 is 14 residues long. With V trimmed by 5 bases and J by 3 bases, 4 bases remained unmatched. CDR3 sequence (DNA): TGTGCCAGCAGCCGCACTAGCGGGGACTACGAGCAGTACTTC. It codes for CASSRTSGDYEQYF.

This clonotype was picked up many times. The chain couples TRBV20-1 to TRBJ2-5; 8 nucleotides agree with TRBD2. From germline, CDR1 is DFQATT and CDR2 SNEGSKA (reference sequence). With 3 bases clipped from V and 4 bases from J, the junction kept 7 bases outside the gene matches. CDR3 length: 14 amino acids. The CDR3 nucleotides are TGCAGTGCTAGTGGACTAGCATCTCCAGAGACCCAGTACTTC. Amino acids: CSASGLASPETQYF.

This clonotype was observed at least ten times. The V gene is TRBV11-1, the J gene TRBJ2-3; 7 bases match TRBD2. Germline V gives CDR1 SGHAT, CDR2 FQDESV (reference sequence). CDR3 length: 15 amino acids. J gave up 5 bases and V 1 base, and 6 bases lay outside the gene matches. CDR3 sequence reads: CASSLGQGEGDTQYF. CDR3 bases: TGTGCCAGCAGCTTAGGACAAGGGGAGGGAGATACGCAGTATTTT.

This clonotype came up many times. This chain links TRBV20-1 with TRBJ2-7; D unclear. V was pared by 3 bases and J by 3 bases, with 9 bases between. This CDR3 spans 12 amino acids. Germline CDR1 is DFQATT and CDR2 is SNEGSKA (reference sequence). Here the CDR3 reads CSASLFRYEQYF. For the CDR3, the DNA is TGCAGTGCTAGTTTGTTCCGCTACGAGCAGTACTTC.

About this clonotype: This may come from a read error, since a much larger clone is one base off. V usage is TRBV7-2 and J usage is TRBJ2-5; the D gene is possibly TRBD1 (5 bases). Germline V gene data show CDR1 as SGHTA and CDR2 as FQGNSA. The V gene lost 2 bases and the J gene lost 2 bases, with 15 bases spanning the gap. This CDR3 is 16 amino acids long. The CDR3 protein is CASSLFRQGEQETQYF. CDR3 bases: TGTGCCAGCAGCTTATTCAGACAAGGGGAACAAGAGACCCAGTACTTC.

The chain carries TRBV5-1 and TRBJ2-3; unclear D gene. The CDR3 is 13 amino acids. Germline V gene data show CDR1 as SGHRS and CDR2 as YFSETQ. V was pared by 7 bases and J by 1 base, with 10 bases between. CDR3 sequence (DNA): TGCGCCAGCGGTCAGCCCGGCACAGATACGCAGTATTTT. Translation: CASGQPGTDTQYF.

In this sample, this clonotype turned up many times. The chain carries TRBV20-1 and TRBJ2-2, with D perhaps matching TRBD2 (6 bases). The CDR3 contains 14 residues. Per the germline V gene, CDR1 is DFQATT and CDR2 is SNEGSKA (reference sequence). Trimming shortened V by 5 bases and J by 1 base, and 11 bases separated the two germline ends. CDR3: CSASGLMNTGELFF. The CDR3 region has the DNA TGCAGTGCTTCGGGACTGATGAACACCGGGGAGCTGTTTTTT.

This clonotype was detected ten times or more. The chain is built from TRBV29-1 and TRBJ2-7; 8 bases are shared with TRBD1. The germline V gene encodes CDR1 SQVTM and CDR2 ANQGSEA. Losses at the gene ends were 5 bases for V and 1 base for J; bases not matched to a gene: 4. This CDR3 has 13 residues. CDR3 in amino acids: CSVIQGVSYEQYF. CDR3 sequence (DNA): TGCAGCGTTATACAGGGGGTTTCCTACGAGCAGTACTTC.

Comment on this clonotype: A much more abundant neighbour one base away suggests this may be a read error. The V and J genes are TRBV7-2 and TRBJ1-5; 7 bases align to TRBD1. Germline V lookup: CDR1 SGHTA, CDR2 FQGNSA. The CDR3 is 14 amino acids. The ends lost 4 bases at V and 6 bases at J; junction bases unmatched: 6. The CDR3 is CASSSATGTQPQHF. The CDR3 nucleotides are TGTGCCAGCAGCTCAGCGACAGGGACTCAGCCCCAGCATTTT.

Within the sample, this clonotype is medium-sized. The chain carries TRBV6-4 and TRBJ2-2; D gene unclear. The CDR3 is 13 amino acids. V was clipped by 2 bases and J by 4 bases, with 5 bases between them. Germline V lookup: CDR1 MRHNA, CDR2 SNTAGT. The DNA for the CDR3 is TGTGCCAGCAGTGACAGGGCCACCGGGGAGCTGTTTTTT. This translates into CASSDRATGELFF.

This clonotype was detected ten times or more. This rearrangement joins TRBV6-1 to TRBJ2-7; possible D gene TRBD1, 6 bases. The CDR3 contains 15 residues. The germline V gene encodes CDR1 MNHNS and CDR2 SASEGT. Trimming pared 4 bases from V and 0 bases from J, leaving 13 bases between. CDR3 loop: CASSGSRQASYEQYF. The CDR3 DNA reads TGTGCCAGCAGTGGTTCCCGACAGGCCTCCTACGAGCAGTACTTC.

The chain links TRBV7-2 to TRBJ2-5; 7 bases are a match to TRBD2. Germline V gene sequence: CDR1 SGHTA, CDR2 FQGNSA. V dropped 1 base and J dropped 9; count of bases not matched to a gene: 2. The CDR3 is made up of 12 amino acids. The CDR3 DNA follows: TGTGCCAGCAGCTTAGGGGGGGGGGCCCAGTACTTC. Its protein product is CASSLGGGAQYF. Combining the CDR3 with reference TRBV7-2 and TRBJ2-5 gives the whole variable domain GAGVSQSPSNKVTEKGKDVELRCDPISGHTALYWYRQSLGQGLEFLIYFQGNSAPDKSGLPSDRFSAERTGGSVSTLTIQRTQQEDSAVYLCASSLGGGAQYFGPGTRLLVL.

V and J are TRBV5-6 and TRBJ2-7; tentatively, D is TRBD1 (6 bases). V was clipped by 0 bases and J by 3 bases, with 7 bases between them. CDR3 length: 13 residues. Germline V gene data show CDR1 as SGHDT and CDR2 as YYEEEE. The CDR3 is CASSLVRGYEQYF. The DNA of the CDR3 is TGTGCCAGCAGCTTGGTCAGGGGCTACGAGCAGTACTTC.

V usage is TRBV20-1 and J usage is TRBJ2-3; 12 nucleotides align to TRBD2. This CDR3 spans 16 amino acids. Germline assignment: CDR1 DFQATT and CDR2 SNEGSKA (reference sequence). V was pared by 0 bases and J by 10 bases, with 11 bases of the junction left unmatched. CDR3 nucleotide sequence: TGCAGTGCTAGAGATCAAGGGCTAGCGGGAGGGGAGTCGCAGTATTTT. Translation gives CSARDQGLAGGESQYF.

In its sample, this clonotype was seen many times. This chain joins TRBV20-1 and TRBJ2-7; D is unclear. CDR3 length: 15 amino acids. V shed 7 bases and J shed 4 bases, with 23 bases lying between them. The V gene's germline CDR1 is DFQATT and CDR2 SNEGSKA (reference sequence). CDR3 region: CSVGSVGGSGYEQYF. The DNA of the CDR3 is TGCAGTGTTGGAAGCGTAGGCGGATCCGGGTACGAGCAGTACTTC.

This rearrangement joins TRBV10-3 to TRBJ2-5; D may match TRBD1 or TRBD2 (5 bases each). Trimming stripped 0 bases from V and 4 bases from J, with 12 bases between. This CDR3 is built from 15 residues. Germline CDR1 ENHRY, CDR2 SYGVKD. The CDR3 DNA is TGTGCCATCAGTGAGTCACTGGGACGGCCAGAGACCCAGTACTTC. It specifies CAISESLGRPETQYF.

This clonotype has at least ten counts. The chain has TRBV7-2 and TRBJ1-1, with D hard to call. Germline lookup yields CDR1 SGHTA and CDR2 FQGNSA. V was cut by 7 bases and J by 0 bases, with 9 bases left in between. This CDR3 has 13 residues. The CDR3 spells CASTSWVNTEAFF. The CDR3 DNA sequence: TGTGCCAGCACCTCGTGGGTGAACACTGAAGCTTTCTTT. The full variable domain, with the rest looked up from reference TRBV7-2 and TRBJ1-1, is GAGVSQSPSNKVTEKGKDVELRCDPISGHTALYWYRQSLGQGLEFLIYFQGNSAPDKSGLPSDRFSAERTGGSVSTLTIQRTQQEDSAVYLCASTSWVNTEAFFGQGTRLTVV.

The sample holds a few counts of this clonotype. V gene TRBV4-3 combines with J gene TRBJ2-3; TRBD2 matches 10 bases. This CDR3 has 18 amino acids. V lost 0 bases, J lost 11 bases, and 17 bases stayed unmatched. Per germline, CDR1 LGHNA and CDR2 YSLEER. This CDR3 reads CASSQEGGRGLAGGVQYF. CDR3 in DNA: TGCGCCAGCAGCCAAGAAGGAGGAAGGGGGTTAGCGGGAGGTGTGCAGTATTTT.